These 16 T cell receptor beta chains were all obtained from the same sample, sequenced in a study of cytomegalovirus exposure and HLA in healthy donors. PCR was performed using 60 Vbeta and 13 Jbeta primers. Clones were sequenced by immunoSEQ multiplex PCR, and TCRdb holds only the in-frame ones, with some missing. Here the sample spans around 200,000 clones, approximately 82% being singletons. The sequenced sample was PBMCs. Receptor source: a girl aged 2 to 9 in good health and CMV-seropositive.

This clone was counted once. This chain uses TRBV5-1 with TRBJ2-2, with 7 bases matching TRBD2. V was pared by 6 bases and J by 4 bases, with 9 bases of the junction left unmatched. The CDR3 has 15 residues. Germline CDR1 is SGHRS and CDR2 is YFSETQ. CDR3 loop: CASTFSGGSTGELFF. In DNA, the CDR3 is TGCGCCAGCACCTTTTCGGGGGGAAGCACCGGGGAGCTGTTTTTT.

This chain links TRBV7-8 with TRBJ1-5; TRBD1 matches 8 bases. Germline-derived CDR1 and CDR2 are SGHVS and FQNEAQ. With V trimmed by 1 base and J by 0 bases, 8 bases remained unmatched. CDR3 length: 18 residues. CDR3 residues: CASSLDRGRKYSNQPQHF. CDR3 bases: TGTGCCAGCAGCTTAGACAGGGGGAGAAAATATAGCAATCAGCCCCAGCATTTT.

This rearrangement joins TRBV6-5 to TRBJ2-1; possibly TRBD2 for D (5 bases). The germline V and J ends were trimmed by 0 bases and 7 bases, with 16 bases remaining between them. The CDR3 is 16 residues long. The germline gives CDR1 MNHEY, CDR2 SVGAGI. In nucleotides, the CDR3 is TGTGCCAGCAGTTACTCCGTGGGAGAGGCGATAAATGAGCAGTTCTTC. This translates into CASSYSVGEAINEQFF.

This chain links TRBV6-6 with TRBJ1-2; 9 bases align to TRBD1. Trimming took 6 bases from V and 8 from J; bases not matched to a gene: 7. This CDR3 comprises 13 residues. Germline lookup yields CDR1 MNHNY and CDR2 SVGAGI (reference sequence). The CDR3 bases are TGTGCCAGCAGCTTGACAGGGGGTAGAGGCTACACCTTC. It specifies CASSLTGGRGYTF.

The V gene is TRBV29-1, the J gene TRBJ1-2; 7 nucleotides align to TRBD1. V shed 8 bases, J shed 4 bases, and the junction held 13 bases outside the gene matches. The CDR3 extends over 14 amino acids. Per germline, CDR1 SQVTM and CDR2 ANQGSEA. The chain's CDR3 is CSIPGQRFPYGYTF. CDR3 nucleotides: TGCAGCATACCGGGACAGCGTTTTCCCTATGGCTACACCTTC. Full variable domain (outside the CDR3, taken from reference TRBV29-1 and TRBJ1-2): SAVISQKPSRDICQRGTSLTIQCQVDSQVTMMFWYRQQPGQSLTLIATANQGSEATYESGFVIDKFPISRPNLTFSTLTVSNMSPEDSSIYLCSIPGQRFPYGYTFGSGTRLTVV.

The chain recombines TRBV7-8 with TRBJ1-5; tentative D call: TRBD1 (5 bases). The CDR3 has 15 residues. V dropped 7 bases and J dropped 4 bases, with 17 bases sitting between them. Looked up from germline, CDR1 is SGHVS and CDR2 is FQNEAQ. The CDR3 bases are TGTGCCAGCACCCAGGACACCGCAGGGAATCAGCCCCAGCATTTT. Protein: CASTQDTAGNQPQHF.

The chain links TRBV30 to TRBJ1-2, with TRBD1 matching 7 bases. CDR1 and CDR2 (germline): GTSNPN, SVGIG (reference sequence). The CDR3 length is 14 residues. Trimming took 5 bases from V and 3 from J; bases not matched to a gene: 9. The DNA of the CDR3 is TGTGCCTGGTGCAAGGACAGGACATACTATGGCTACACCTTC. This encodes CAWCKDRTYYGYTF.

The chain links TRBV28 to TRBJ2-7; 7 nucleotides match TRBD1. The CDR3 has 16 amino acids. V shed 2 bases, J shed 3 bases, and the junction held 10 bases outside the gene matches. Looked up from germline, CDR1 is MDHEN and CDR2 is SYDVKM. The CDR3 DNA sequence: TGTGCCAGCAGTTTAATGTGGACAGGAACCGTCTACGAGCAGTACTTC. This sequence encodes CASSLMWTGTVYEQYF.

The V gene is TRBV11-2, the J gene TRBJ1-5, with no clear D. This CDR3 spans 15 amino acids. Germline CDR1 SGHAT, CDR2 FQNNGV. V lost 0 bases, J lost 1 base, and 7 bases lay in between. CDR3 DNA: TGTGCCAGCAGCTTAGAAGGGAGGAGCAATCAGCCCCAGCATTTT. It translates to CASSLEGRSNQPQHF.

This chain joins TRBV7-9 and TRBJ2-5, with 9 bases fitting TRBD2. Germline CDR1 is SEHNR and CDR2 is FQNEAQ (reference sequence). The CDR3 loop spans 17 amino acids. Trimming cost V 4 bases and J 4 bases; bases outside gene matches: 13. This CDR3 reads CASSSFPTGLAAETQYF. The DNA of the CDR3 is TGTGCCAGCAGCTCCTTTCCTACGGGACTAGCCGCAGAGACCCAGTACTTC.

This chain connects TRBV19 to TRBJ1-1; 10 bases line up with TRBD1. Germline values: CDR1 LNHDA, CDR2 SQIVND (reference sequence). There are 16 residues in the CDR3. Trimming cost V 4 bases and J 6 bases; bases outside gene matches: 11. The CDR3 bases are TGTGCCAGTAGTAGTATATACGGGACAGGGGTCCCTGAAGCTTTCTTT. Protein product: CASSSIYGTGVPEAFF.

The gene calls are TRBV6-1 and TRBJ1-2; no reliable D call. The CDR3 extends over 11 amino acids. V gave up 3 bases and J gave up 4 bases, with 3 bases separating them. Germline V lookup: CDR1 MNHNS, CDR2 SASEGT. CDR3 nucleotides: TGTGCCAGCAGTGAGGCCTATGGCTACACCTTC. It translates to CASSEAYGYTF.

The chain has TRBV7-6 and TRBJ2-3; tentative D call: TRBD2 (6 bases). Trimming shortened V by 5 bases and J by 2 bases, and 14 bases separated the two germline ends. The CDR3 is made up of 15 amino acids. The germline V gene encodes CDR1 SGHVS and CDR2 FNYEAQ. For the CDR3, the DNA is TGTGCCAGCAGCCACGCCGGGGGTTTCACAGATACGCAGTATTTT. It translates to CASSHAGGFTDTQYF.

Points on this clone: Other DNA sequences from this sample encode an identical CDR3 as well. The chain uses TRBV27 and TRBJ1-1; TRBD1 agrees at 7 bases. CDR3 size: 14 residues. Germline CDR1 and CDR2: MNHEY and SMNVEV (reference sequence). J lost 4 bases, V lost 5 bases, and 7 bases had no gene match. The DNA for the CDR3 is TGTGCCAGCAGTCTTGACAGGGCGGGCACTGAAGCTTTCTTT. This translates into CASSLDRAGTEAFF.

CDR3 protein: CSVAGGVPDTQYF. CDR3 sequence (DNA): TGCAGCGTTGCTGGGGGGGTCCCAGATACGCAGTATTTT. The chain has TRBV29-1 and TRBJ2-3, with TRBD2 matching over 7 bases. In germline, CDR1 is SQVTM, CDR2 ANQGSEA. CDR3 length: 13 residues. V lost 4 bases and J lost 4; bases outside the gene matches: 5.

V is TRBV6-5 and J is TRBJ2-7; tentative D call: TRBD1 (5 bases). The CDR3 sequence is 14 residues long. Per germline, CDR1 MNHEY and CDR2 SVGAGI. Trimming took off 0 bases at V and 4 bases at J, with 10 bases between the two ends. In DNA, the CDR3 is TGTGCCAGCAGTTACTCACCAGGGTTTTACGAGCAGTACTTC. Its protein is CASSYSPGFYEQYF.